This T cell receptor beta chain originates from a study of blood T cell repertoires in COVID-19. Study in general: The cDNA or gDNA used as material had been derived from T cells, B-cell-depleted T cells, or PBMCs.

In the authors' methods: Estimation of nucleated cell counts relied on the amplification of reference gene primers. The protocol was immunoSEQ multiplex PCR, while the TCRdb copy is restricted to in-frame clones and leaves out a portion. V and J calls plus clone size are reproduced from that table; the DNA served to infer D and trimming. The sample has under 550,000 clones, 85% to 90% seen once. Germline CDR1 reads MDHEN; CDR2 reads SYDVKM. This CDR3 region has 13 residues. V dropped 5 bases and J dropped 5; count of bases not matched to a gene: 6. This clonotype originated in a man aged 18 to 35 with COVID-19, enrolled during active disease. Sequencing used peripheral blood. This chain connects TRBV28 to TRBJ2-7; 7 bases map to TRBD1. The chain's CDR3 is CASSIQGSHEQYF. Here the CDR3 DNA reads TGTGCCAGCAGTATACAGGGGAGCCACGAGCAGTACTTC.